One and the same sample provided the 5 T cell receptor beta chains below, sequenced in a study of cytomegalovirus exposure and HLA in healthy donors. The primer mix had 60 Vbeta and 13 Jbeta primers. Profiling relied on immunoSEQ multiplex PCR, and the TCRdb table lists in-frame clones only, not all of them. The sample consists of some 150,000 clones, approximately 70% of them appearing once. Sequencing was done on a sample of PBMCs. The receptors come from a woman aged 25 to 39 in good health and CMV-seronegative.

The rearrangement uses TRBV7-9 and TRBJ2-1; 11 nucleotides match TRBD1. V lost 4 bases and J lost 5; bases outside the gene matches: 4. This CDR3 spans 15 amino acids. Per germline, CDR1 SEHNR and CDR2 FQNEAQ (reference sequence). CDR3 in amino acids: CASSSGTGGNNEQFF. CDR3 sequence (DNA): TGTGCCAGCAGCTCCGGGACAGGGGGTAACAATGAGCAGTTCTTC. The variable domain in full, with the rest retrieved from reference TRBV7-9 and TRBJ2-1, is DTGVSQNPRHKITKRGQNVTFRCDPISEHNRLYWYRQTLGQGPEFLTYFQNEAQLEKSRLLSDRFSAERPKGSFSTLEIQRTEQGDSAMYLCASSSGTGGNNEQFFGPGTRLTVL.

This sequence joins TRBV28 and TRBJ2-7; 8 bases agree with TRBD2. The V and J ends lost 5 bases and 6 bases, in that order; junction bases with no gene match: 9. The CDR3 spans 14 residues. Germline V CDR1 and CDR2: MDHEN, SYDVKM. The CDR3, as DNA: TGTGCCAGCAGTCTCCCCGGGGGGGGCGGCGAGCAGTACTTC. This sequence encodes CASSLPGGGGEQYF.

This rearrangement joins TRBV7-9 to TRBJ2-5; 8 bases are a match to TRBD1. CDR3 size: 14 residues. CDR1 SEHNR and CDR2 FQNEAQ come from the germline V gene (reference sequence). Losses at the gene ends were 4 bases for V and 5 bases for J; bases not matched to a gene: 6. CDR3 coding DNA: TGTGCCAGCAGCTCCTGGACAGGGCGGGAGACCCAGTACTTC. Its protein product is CASSSWTGRETQYF.

The V gene is TRBV28, the J gene TRBJ2-7; TRBD2 might be the D (5 bases). Trimming pared 6 bases from V and 3 bases from J, leaving 12 bases between. The germline gives CDR1 MDHEN, CDR2 SYDVKM. The CDR3 runs 13 residues. The CDR3 DNA sequence: TGTGCCAGCAGGGTTAAAGCGGACTACGAGCAGTACGTC. This encodes CASRVKADYEQYV.

The chain carries TRBV30 and TRBJ2-1; TRBD2 matches 8 bases. CDR1 and CDR2 (germline): GTSNPN, SVGIG (reference sequence). The CDR3 extends over 15 amino acids. With V trimmed by 0 bases and J by 4 bases, 5 bases remained unmatched. The CDR3 sequence is CAWSVLAGKYNEQFF. CDR3 bases: TGTGCCTGGAGTGTATTAGCGGGAAAGTACAATGAGCAGTTCTTC.